The sequence of this TCR beta chain was determined in a study of cytotoxic CD8 clonotypes in ibrutinib-treated CLL. Clones were read by immunoSEQ multiplex PCR, and TCRdb kept only the in-frame ones, dropping some. The table records some 150,000 clones, 60% to 85% of them present only once. CDR1 and CDR2 from the germline V gene are SGHTA and FQGNSA. V gave up 3 bases and J gave up 2 bases, with 19 bases separating them. The CDR3 runs to 17 residues. This sequence was found in a human donor with chronic lymphocytic leukemia. This sample comprised PBMCs, obtained after 12 months of ibrutinib treatment. The genes are TRBV7-2 and TRBJ1-1; weak D call: TRBD1 (5 bases). The CDR3 loop reads CASSFTASAGVNTEAFF. The CDR3 bases are TGTGCCAGCAGCTTCACGGCGTCCGCGGGGGTTAACACTGAAGCTTTCTTT.